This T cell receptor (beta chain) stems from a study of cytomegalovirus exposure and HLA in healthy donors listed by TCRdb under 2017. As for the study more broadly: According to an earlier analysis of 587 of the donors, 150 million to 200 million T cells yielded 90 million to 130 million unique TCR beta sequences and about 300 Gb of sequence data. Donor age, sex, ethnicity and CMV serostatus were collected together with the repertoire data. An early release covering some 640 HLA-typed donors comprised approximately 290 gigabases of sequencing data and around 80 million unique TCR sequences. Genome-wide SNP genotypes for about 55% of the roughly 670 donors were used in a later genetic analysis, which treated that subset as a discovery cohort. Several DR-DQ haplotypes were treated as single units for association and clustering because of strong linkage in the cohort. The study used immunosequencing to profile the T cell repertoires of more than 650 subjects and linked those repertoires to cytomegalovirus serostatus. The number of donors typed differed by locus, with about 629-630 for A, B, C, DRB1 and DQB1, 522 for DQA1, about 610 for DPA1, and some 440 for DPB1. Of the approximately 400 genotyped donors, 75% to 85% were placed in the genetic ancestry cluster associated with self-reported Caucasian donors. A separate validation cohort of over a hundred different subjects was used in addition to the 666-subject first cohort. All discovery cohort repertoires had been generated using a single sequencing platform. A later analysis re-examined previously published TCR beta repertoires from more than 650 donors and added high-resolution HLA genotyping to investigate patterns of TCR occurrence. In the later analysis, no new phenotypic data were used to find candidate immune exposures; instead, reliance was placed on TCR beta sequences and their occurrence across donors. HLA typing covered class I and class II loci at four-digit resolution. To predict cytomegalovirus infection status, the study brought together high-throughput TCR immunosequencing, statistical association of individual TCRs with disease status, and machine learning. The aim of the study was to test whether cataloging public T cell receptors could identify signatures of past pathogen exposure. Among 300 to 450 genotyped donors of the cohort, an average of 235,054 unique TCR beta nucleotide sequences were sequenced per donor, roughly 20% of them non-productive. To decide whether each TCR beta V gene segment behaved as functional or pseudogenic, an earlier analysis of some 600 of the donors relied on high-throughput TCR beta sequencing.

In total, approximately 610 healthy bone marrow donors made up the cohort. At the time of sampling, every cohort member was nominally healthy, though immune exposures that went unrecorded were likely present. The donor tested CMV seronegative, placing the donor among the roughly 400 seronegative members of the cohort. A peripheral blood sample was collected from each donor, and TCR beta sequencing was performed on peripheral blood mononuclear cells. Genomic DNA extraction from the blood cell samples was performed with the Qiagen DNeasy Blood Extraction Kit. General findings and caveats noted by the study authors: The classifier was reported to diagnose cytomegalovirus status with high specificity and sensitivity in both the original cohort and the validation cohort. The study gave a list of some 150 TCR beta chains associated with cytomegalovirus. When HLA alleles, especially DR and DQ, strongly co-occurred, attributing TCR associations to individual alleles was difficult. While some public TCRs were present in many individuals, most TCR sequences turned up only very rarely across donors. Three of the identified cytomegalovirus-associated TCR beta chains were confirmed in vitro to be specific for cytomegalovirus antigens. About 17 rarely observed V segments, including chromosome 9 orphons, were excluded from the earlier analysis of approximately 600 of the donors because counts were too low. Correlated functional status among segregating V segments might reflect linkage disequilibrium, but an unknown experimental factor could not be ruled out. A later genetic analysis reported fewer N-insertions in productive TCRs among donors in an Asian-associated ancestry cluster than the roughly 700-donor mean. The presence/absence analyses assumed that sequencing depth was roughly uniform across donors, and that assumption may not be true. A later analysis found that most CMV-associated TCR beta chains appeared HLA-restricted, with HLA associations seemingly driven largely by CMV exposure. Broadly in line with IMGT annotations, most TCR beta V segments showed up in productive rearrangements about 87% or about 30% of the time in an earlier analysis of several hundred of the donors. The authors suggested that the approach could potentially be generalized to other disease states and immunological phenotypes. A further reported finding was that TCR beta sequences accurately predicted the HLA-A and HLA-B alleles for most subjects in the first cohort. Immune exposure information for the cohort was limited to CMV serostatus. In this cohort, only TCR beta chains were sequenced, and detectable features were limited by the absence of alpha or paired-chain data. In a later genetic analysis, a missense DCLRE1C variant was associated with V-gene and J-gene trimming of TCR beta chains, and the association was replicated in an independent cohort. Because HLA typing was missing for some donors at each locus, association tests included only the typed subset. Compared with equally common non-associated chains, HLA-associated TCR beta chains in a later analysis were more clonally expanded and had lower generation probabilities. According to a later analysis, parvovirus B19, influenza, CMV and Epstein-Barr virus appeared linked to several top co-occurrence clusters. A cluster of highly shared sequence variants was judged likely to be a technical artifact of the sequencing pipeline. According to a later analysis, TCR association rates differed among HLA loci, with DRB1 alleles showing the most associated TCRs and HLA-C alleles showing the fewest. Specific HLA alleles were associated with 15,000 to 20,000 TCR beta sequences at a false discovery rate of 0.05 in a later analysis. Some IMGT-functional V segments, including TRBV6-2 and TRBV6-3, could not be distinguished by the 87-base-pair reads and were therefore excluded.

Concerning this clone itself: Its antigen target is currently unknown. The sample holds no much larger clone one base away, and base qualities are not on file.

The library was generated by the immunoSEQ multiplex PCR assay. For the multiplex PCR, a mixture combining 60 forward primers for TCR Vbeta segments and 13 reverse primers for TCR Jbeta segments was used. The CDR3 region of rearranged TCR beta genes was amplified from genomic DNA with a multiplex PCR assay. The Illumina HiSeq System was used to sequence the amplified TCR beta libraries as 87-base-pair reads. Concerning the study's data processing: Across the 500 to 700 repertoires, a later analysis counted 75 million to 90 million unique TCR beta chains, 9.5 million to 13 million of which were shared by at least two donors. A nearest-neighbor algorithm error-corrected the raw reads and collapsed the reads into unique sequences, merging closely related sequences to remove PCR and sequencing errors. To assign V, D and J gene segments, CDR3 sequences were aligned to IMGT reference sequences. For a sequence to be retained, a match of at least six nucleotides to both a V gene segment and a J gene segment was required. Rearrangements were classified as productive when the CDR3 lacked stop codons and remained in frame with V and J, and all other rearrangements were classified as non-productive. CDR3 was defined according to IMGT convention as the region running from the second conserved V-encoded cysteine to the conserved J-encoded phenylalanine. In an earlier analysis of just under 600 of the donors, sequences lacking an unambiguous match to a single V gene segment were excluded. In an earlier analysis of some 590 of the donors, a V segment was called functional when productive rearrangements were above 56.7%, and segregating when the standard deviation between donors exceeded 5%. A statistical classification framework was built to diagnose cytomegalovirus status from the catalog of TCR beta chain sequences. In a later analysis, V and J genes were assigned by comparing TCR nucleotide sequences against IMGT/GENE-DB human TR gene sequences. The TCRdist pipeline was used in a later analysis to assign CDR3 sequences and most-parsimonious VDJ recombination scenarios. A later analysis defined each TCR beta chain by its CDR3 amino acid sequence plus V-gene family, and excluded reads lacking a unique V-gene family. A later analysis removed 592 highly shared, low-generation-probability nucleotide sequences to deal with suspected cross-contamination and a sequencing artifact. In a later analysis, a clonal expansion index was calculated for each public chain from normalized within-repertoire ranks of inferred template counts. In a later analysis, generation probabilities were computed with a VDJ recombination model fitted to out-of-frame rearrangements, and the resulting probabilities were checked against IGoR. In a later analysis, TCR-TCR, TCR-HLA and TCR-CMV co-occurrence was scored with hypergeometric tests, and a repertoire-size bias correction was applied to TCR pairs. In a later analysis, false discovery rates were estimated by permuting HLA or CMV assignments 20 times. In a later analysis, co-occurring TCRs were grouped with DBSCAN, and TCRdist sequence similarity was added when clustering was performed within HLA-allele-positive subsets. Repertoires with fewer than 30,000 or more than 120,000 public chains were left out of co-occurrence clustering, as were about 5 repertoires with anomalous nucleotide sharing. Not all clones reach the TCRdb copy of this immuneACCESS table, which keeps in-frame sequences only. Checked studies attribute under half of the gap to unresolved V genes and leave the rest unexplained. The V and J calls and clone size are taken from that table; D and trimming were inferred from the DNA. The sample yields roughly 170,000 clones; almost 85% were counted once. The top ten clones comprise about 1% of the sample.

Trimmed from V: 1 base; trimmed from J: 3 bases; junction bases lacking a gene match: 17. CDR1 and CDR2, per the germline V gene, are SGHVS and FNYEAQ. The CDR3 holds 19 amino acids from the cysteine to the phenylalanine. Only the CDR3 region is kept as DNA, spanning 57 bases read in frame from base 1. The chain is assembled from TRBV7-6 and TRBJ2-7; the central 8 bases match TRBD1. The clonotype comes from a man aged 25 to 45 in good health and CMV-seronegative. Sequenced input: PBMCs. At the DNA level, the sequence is TGTGCCAGCAGCTTAGGCCCGGGACAGGCCCTACCCACCCTCTACGAGCAGTACTTC. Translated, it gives CASSLGPGQALPTLYEQYF.